The next 5 T cell receptor beta chains were all read from a single sample in a study of T-cell reconstitution after alpha-beta-depleted transplantation in children. As it was prepared, the TCRbeta library received unique molecular identifiers. TCRdb ran MiXCR on the PCR reads and lists one entry per CDR3 protein. The top ten hold roughly 40% of the sample, which has hundreds of thousands of distinct CDR3 sequences, 15% to 20% seen once. Here the sequenced sample was PBMCs, mostly from graft donor cells, taken 360 days after TCRalphabeta/CD19-depleted stem cell transplant. All receptors come from a male patient between 2 and 10 years old who had a stem cell transplant for acute lymphoblastic leukemia, so the T cells may come from the graft donor.

This clonotype was detected a few times. V gene TRBV27 combines with J gene TRBJ1-6, with unresolved D. V was cut by 7 bases and J by 0 bases, with 13 bases left in between. CDR3 length: 16 residues. Germline V gene sequence: CDR1 MNHEY, CDR2 SMNVEV (reference sequence). The CDR3 loop is CASTTRWSSYNSPLHF. Written as DNA, the CDR3 is TGTGCCAGCACAACTCGTTGGAGCTCCTATAATTCACCCCTCCACTTT.

This clonotype has a count of ten or more. The chain employs TRBV27 and TRBJ2-1, with 8 bases matching TRBD2. Trimming at V came to 6 bases and at J to 5 bases, leaving 6 bases not matched to a gene. The germline CDR1 and CDR2 sequences are MNHEY and SMNVEV (reference sequence). This CDR3 is built from 14 residues. CDR3 nucleotide sequence: TGTGCCAGCAGCAGCGGGAGTTGGGACAATGAGCAGTTCTTC. It yields the protein CASSSGSWDNEQFF.

V gene TRBV3-1 combines with J gene TRBJ2-2, with a possible D match to TRBD2 (5 bases). Trimming left V 1 base short and J 0 bases short, with 9 bases between. This CDR3 has 16 amino acids. Looked up from germline, CDR1 is LGHDT and CDR2 is YNNKEL (reference sequence). The CDR3 here is CASSQVGSTNTGELFF. In DNA, the CDR3 is TGTGCCAGCAGCCAAGTGGGGAGTACGAACACCGGGGAGCTGTTTTTT.

This clonotype was picked up a small number of times. In nucleotides, the CDR3 is TGTGCCAGCAGCCAAGTCGGACAGGGGGCCTACTATGGCTACACCTTC. The encoded protein is CASSQVGQGAYYGYTF. V usage is TRBV4-2 and J usage is TRBJ1-2, with 11 bases fitting TRBD1. Germline CDR1 is LGHNA and CDR2 is YNFKEQ. The CDR3 has 16 amino acids. The junction had 4 bases not matched to a gene; V was cut back by 1 base and J by 3 bases.

This chain uses TRBV30 with TRBJ2-5; 10 bases are shared with TRBD1. The CDR3 totals 14 residues. Germline CDR1 reads GTSNPN; CDR2 reads SVGIG (reference sequence). V was pared by 2 bases and J by 4 bases, with 4 bases of the junction left unmatched. This CDR3 reads CAWSRDRGRETQYF. The CDR3 bases are TGTGCCTGGAGTCGGGACAGGGGTAGAGAGACCCAGTACTTC.